Listed here are 21 T cell receptor beta chains from one sample, sequenced in a study of blood T cell repertoires in COVID-19 (dated by TCRdb to the early 2020s). Library preparation employed the immunoSEQ multiplex PCR assay. This immuneACCESS table, as held by TCRdb, lists in-frame sequences with V and J called but not all clones. Of the missing ones, under half trace to an unresolved V gene in checked studies; the others have no known cause. In this sample the table shows approximately 85,000 clones, about 82% of which occur a single time. The ten largest clones capture 22% of the sample. Specimen: peripheral blood. The receptors here all came from a woman of 80 years or more in a cohort sampled during active or convalescent COVID-19.

The sample holds one count of this clone. The V and J genes are TRBV7-2 and TRBJ1-3; 7 bases align to TRBD1. Looked up from germline, CDR1 is SGHTA and CDR2 is FQGNSA. The CDR3 length is 15 residues. After removal of 4 bases from V and 3 bases from J, the junction contained 6 bases not matched to a gene. CDR3: CASSSPGQLGNTIYF. CDR3 sequence (DNA): TGTGCCAGCAGCTCACCGGGACAGCTTGGAAACACCATATATTTT.

The chain employs TRBV10-3 and TRBJ2-7, with TRBD1 identical over 11 bases. Germline CDR1 is ENHRY and CDR2 is SYGVKD. The CDR3 runs 14 residues. The junction had 5 bases not matched to a gene; V was cut back by 8 bases and J by 2 bases. The CDR3, as DNA: TGTGCCATCGCACCGGGACAGGGGGCCTACGAGCAGTACTTC. Translation: CAIAPGQGAYEQYF.

The chain recombines TRBV9 with TRBJ1-6; no reliable D call. Germline CDR1 SGDLS, CDR2 YYNGEE. This CDR3 has 15 amino acids. Trimming took 1 base from V and 5 from J, leaving 10 bases between them. CDR3 DNA sequence: TGTGCCAGCAGCGTAAGCGATTACGATAATTCACCCCTCCACTTT. Its protein product is CASSVSDYDNSPLHF.

J is TRBJ1-5 and V is TRBV18; 8 nucleotides agree with TRBD1. The V gene's germline CDR1 is KGHSH and CDR2 LQKENI. J was trimmed by 4 bases and V by 3 bases; bases with no gene match: 2. This CDR3 has 14 residues. Written as DNA, the CDR3 is TGTGCCAGCTCACCCAGGGGGCTGAATCAGCCCCAGCATTTT. Amino acid sequence: CASSPRGLNQPQHF.

V is TRBV15 and J is TRBJ2-7, with 12 bases fitting TRBD2. The trim removed 0 bases at V and 6 bases at J, leaving 3 bases unmatched. Looked up from germline, CDR1 is LNHNV and CDR2 is YYDKDF (reference sequence). This CDR3 is built from 15 residues. The chain's CDR3 is CATSRDLAGGREQYF. CDR3 in DNA: TGTGCCACCAGCAGAGATCTAGCGGGAGGGCGCGAGCAGTACTTC.

V is TRBV19 and J is TRBJ1-6, with TRBD1 matching over 7 bases. Germline V CDR1 and CDR2: LNHDA, SQIVND (reference sequence). J gave up 7 bases and V 9 bases, and 12 bases lay outside the gene matches. The CDR3 covers 15 residues. CDR3 region: CASQGERGGNSPLHF. The CDR3 DNA reads TGTGCCAGCCAGGGGGAGAGGGGAGGAAATTCACCCCTCCACTTT.

This chain links TRBV18 with TRBJ1-4; perhaps TRBD1 as D (5 bases). Germline V gene data show CDR1 as KGHSH and CDR2 as LQKENI. This CDR3 has 15 amino acids. With 3 bases removed from V and 8 bases from J, the gap between germline ends came to 16 bases. CDR3 in amino acids: CASSPGRGATEKLFF. The CDR3 DNA sequence: TGTGCCAGCTCACCGGGCCGCGGGGCGACGGAAAAACTGTTTTTT. Combining the CDR3 with reference TRBV18 and TRBJ1-4 gives the whole variable domain NAGVMQNPRHLVRRRGQEARLRCSPMKGHSHVYWYRQLPEEGLKFMVYLQKENIIDESGMPKERFSAEFPKEGPSILRIQQVVRGDSAAYFCASSPGRGATEKLFFGSGTQLSVL.

The chain is built from TRBV24-1 and TRBJ2-3; tentatively, D is TRBD1 (6 bases). Germline V gene data show CDR1 as KGHDR and CDR2 as SFDVKD. The CDR3 extends over 15 amino acids. Trimming pared 1 base from V and 0 bases from J, leaving 7 bases between. CDR3 in DNA: TGTGCCACCAGTGATTTCGGGACAAGCACAGATACGCAGTATTTT. It encodes CATSDFGTSTDTQYF.

The rearrangement links TRBV7-6 to TRBJ1-5; D might be TRBD1 (5 bases). The CDR3 extends over 15 amino acids. Germline lookup yields CDR1 SGHVS and CDR2 FNYEAQ. V lost 3 bases to trimming and J lost 0 bases, with 9 bases between them. The CDR3 nucleotides read TGTGCCAGCAGCTTTGGGGGGGGTAGCAATCAGCCCCAGCATTTT. Translated: CASSFGGGSNQPQHF.

In the case of this clone: This CDR3 is also generated by other DNA sequences in the sample. The genes are TRBV18 and TRBJ1-1; D not resolved. The V and J ends lost 3 bases and 1 base respectively, with 9 bases between them. Germline CDR1 is KGHSH and CDR2 is LQKENI. The CDR3 covers 14 residues. CDR3 DNA sequence: TGTGCCAGCTCACCCCGGGGAGGGAACACTGAAGCTTTCTTT. This encodes CASSPRGGNTEAFF.

The chain uses TRBV15 and TRBJ1-2; 7 bases line up with TRBD1. Germline CDR1 and CDR2: LNHNV and YYDKDF (reference sequence). This CDR3 has 15 amino acids. V trimming: 3 bases; J trimming: 5 bases; junction bases outside the gene matches: 9. The CDR3 DNA follows: TGTGCCACCAGCAGGGGGGGACAGTTTCCTTATGGCTACACCTTC. Amino acids: CATSRGGQFPYGYTF.

V gene TRBV19 combines with J gene TRBJ1-6, with unresolved D. V lost 1 base and J 15 bases, leaving 10 bases between the germline ends. CDR3 length: 12 residues. From germline, CDR1 is LNHDA and CDR2 SQIVND (reference sequence). The CDR3 region is CASSIVAGLLHF. CDR3 in DNA: TGTGCCAGTAGTATAGTTGCAGGCCTCCTCCACTTT.

The rearrangement uses TRBV7-9 and TRBJ2-5; 10 nucleotides agree with TRBD1. This CDR3 region has 16 residues. Germline values: CDR1 SEHNR, CDR2 FQNEAQ (reference sequence). After removal of 5 bases from V and 0 bases from J, the junction contained 6 bases not matched to a gene. The CDR3: CASSKRTGGYQETQYF. CDR3 DNA: TGTGCCAGCAGCAAGCGGACAGGGGGGTACCAAGAGACCCAGTACTTC.

This chain joins TRBV18 and TRBJ1-5; possibly TRBD1 for D (6 bases). Germline V gives CDR1 KGHSH, CDR2 LQKENI. Trimming took off 10 bases at V and 7 bases at J, with 17 bases between the two ends. The CDR3 covers 13 residues. The CDR3 spells CATGTTLGQPQHF. Written as DNA, the CDR3 is TGTGCCACCGGGACAACCCTTGGGCAGCCCCAGCATTTT. Filled out from reference TRBV18 and TRBJ1-5, the complete variable domain reads NAGVMQNPRHLVRRRGQEARLRCSPMKGHSHVYWYRQLPEEGLKFMVYLQKENIIDESGMPKERFSAEFPKEGPSILRIQQVVRGDSAAYFCATGTTLGQPQHFGDGTRLSIL.

The chain couples TRBV19 to TRBJ1-2; TRBD1 matches at 9 bases. This CDR3 has 12 residues. Per germline, CDR1 LNHDA and CDR2 SQIVND (reference sequence). V dropped 10 bases and J dropped 7; count of bases not matched to a gene: 7. For the CDR3, the DNA is TGTGCCACCTCGGACAGGGGACGTGGCTACACCTTC. It encodes CATSDRGRGYTF. Based on the CDR3 plus reference TRBV19 and TRBJ1-2, the full variable domain is DGGITQSPKYLFRKEGQNVTLSCEQNLNHDAMYWYRQDPGQGLRLIYYSQIVNDFQKGDIAEGYSVSREKKESFPLTVTSAQKNPTAFYLCATSDRGRGYTFGSGTRLTVV.

The chain links TRBV4-1 to TRBJ2-2, with 10 bases that match TRBD1. The V gene's germline CDR1 is MGHRA and CDR2 YSYEKL. CDR3 length: 15 residues. V shed 5 bases and J 5 bases; nucleotides not matched to a gene: 5. The CDR3 protein is CASSMTGGGTGELFF. DNA for the CDR3: TGCGCCAGCAGCATGACAGGGGGCGGAACCGGGGAGCTGTTTTTT.

J is TRBJ2-7 and V is TRBV28; 7 nucleotides line up with TRBD1. Germline-derived CDR1 and CDR2 are MDHEN and SYDVKM. This CDR3 has 14 amino acids. V was pared by 2 bases and J by 6 bases, with 7 bases of the junction left unmatched. The CDR3 nucleotides read TGTGCCAGCAGTTTACCCGGGACAGCCCCCGAGCAGTACTTC. Translation: CASSLPGTAPEQYF.

The rearrangement uses TRBV19 and TRBJ2-1; the match to TRBD1 covers 10 bases. Losses at the gene ends were 6 bases for V and 1 base for J; bases not matched to a gene: 6. Germline loops: CDR1 LNHDA, CDR2 SQIVND (reference sequence). The CDR3 is made up of 16 amino acids. The CDR3, as DNA: TGTGCCAGTAGAACGACAGGGGGCAGTTCCTACAATGAGCAGTTCTTC. This codes for CASRTTGGSSYNEQFF.

The J gene is TRBJ2-7, the V gene TRBV5-6, with 15 bases fitting TRBD2. Per the germline V gene, CDR1 is SGHDT and CDR2 is YYEEEE. This CDR3 comprises 18 residues. V shed 4 bases and J 5 bases; nucleotides not matched to a gene: 13. The CDR3 coding sequence is TGTGCCAGCAGCCTGCTCGGACTAGCGGGAGGGCCAAGGAACGAGCAGTACTTC. Amino acids: CASSLLGLAGGPRNEQYF. The full variable domain, in which reference TRBV5-6 and TRBJ2-7 provide the parts outside the CDR3, is DAGVTQSPTHLIKTRGQQVTLRCSPKSGHDTVSWYQQALGQGPQFIFQYYEEEERQRGNFPDRFSGHQFPNYSSELNVNALLLGDSALYLCASSLLGLAGGPRNEQYFGPGTRLTVT.

The chain is built from TRBV18 and TRBJ2-5, with TRBD2 matching over 10 bases. The CDR3 is 18 amino acids. V was pared by 0 bases and J by 2 bases, with 9 bases of the junction left unmatched. Germline lookup yields CDR1 KGHSH and CDR2 LQKENI. The DNA of the CDR3 is TGTGCCAGCTCACCACCGGGAGGGACTAGCGCAAGACAAGAGACCCAGTACTTC. Its protein is CASSPPGGTSARQETQYF.

The chain recombines TRBV6-5 with TRBJ1-1, with 8 bases lining up with TRBD1. There are 13 residues in the CDR3. The germline V gene encodes CDR1 MNHEY and CDR2 SVGAGI. The ends lost 7 bases at V and 1 base at J; junction bases unmatched: 2. The CDR3 spells CASIDRGNTEAFF. CDR3 coding DNA: TGTGCCAGCATCGACAGGGGGAACACTGAAGCTTTCTTT.